These 10 T cell receptor beta chains were all obtained from the same sample, sequenced in a study of regulatory T cells in long-lasting Graves disease. Through Arm-PCR of CDR3 regions and iRepertoire HTBI primers, TCR beta libraries were built. TCRdb recomputed calls from the multiplex PCR reads with MiXCR, one row per CDR3 protein. Of about 200,000 distinct CDR3 sequences listed, roughly 20% are singletons. Regarding time point: newly diagnosed GD, antithyroid drugs for less than 3 months. The TCR library was made from RNA that had been extracted from PBMCs in TRIzol. These sequences were also reported in another study, on T cells in Graves' hyperthyroidism and ophthalmopathy.

Sample: peripheral blood mononuclear cells (PBMCs), taken at new diagnosis, from a patient treated with antithyroid drugs. Receptors originate from a woman aged 25 to 45 with Graves disease.

This clonotype came up many times. This chain links TRBV11-2 with TRBJ1-2; a possible D gene is TRBD1 (6 bases). The germline gives CDR1 SGHAT, CDR2 FQNNGV. Trimming took off 3 bases at V and 4 bases at J, with 12 bases between the two ends. The CDR3 runs to 14 residues. CDR3 nucleotides: TGTGCCAGCAGCTTCGGGGGGCAGGGCTATGGCTACACCTTC. The encoded protein is CASSFGGQGYGYTF.

CDR3 DNA: TGCGCCAGCAGCTTGGGTGGGAGTCAGAGTGGTGAGCAGTTCTTC. Translation gives CASSLGGSQSGEQFF. V gene TRBV5-1 combines with J gene TRBJ2-1; a possible D gene is TRBD2 (5 bases). Germline CDR1 is SGHRS and CDR2 is YFSETQ. V was cut by 0 bases and J by 9 bases, with 16 bases left in between. The CDR3 contains 15 residues.

This clonotype was observed many times. This sequence joins TRBV27 and TRBJ2-1; no reliable D call. V lost 3 bases and J lost 0, with 15 bases in between. The CDR3 loop spans 17 amino acids. In germline, CDR1 is MNHEY, CDR2 SMNVEV (reference sequence). Here the CDR3 DNA reads TGTGCCAGCAGTTTCTCGCCCCCTGGCAGCTCCTACAATGAGCAGTTCTTC. Translating gives CASSFSPPGSSYNEQFF.

This clonotype was recorded many times. The J gene is TRBJ1-1, the V gene TRBV24-1, with 7 bases fitting TRBD1. CDR3 length: 14 residues. Per germline, CDR1 KGHDR and CDR2 SFDVKD. Unmatched junction bases numbered 6, after V lost 8 bases and J lost 1 base. In nucleotides, the CDR3 is TGTGCCACCAAGGCAGGGGGATCGAACACTGAAGCTTTCTTT. Protein sequence: CATKAGGSNTEAFF.

The chain couples TRBV3-1 to TRBJ1-4, with a possible D match to TRBD1 (6 bases). Germline lookup yields CDR1 LGHDT and CDR2 YNNKEL (reference sequence). This CDR3 is 17 amino acids long. V was clipped by 0 bases and J by 7 bases, with 18 bases between them. The CDR3, as DNA: TGTGCCAGCAGCCAAGATGCGGCAGGGGTAGTGAGTGAAAAACTGTTTTTT. It codes for CASSQDAAGVVSEKLFF.

J is TRBJ2-1 and V is TRBV6-5, with D tentatively TRBD1 (5 bases). Germline-derived CDR1 and CDR2 are MNHEY and SVGAGI. The CDR3 consists of 15 residues. V lost 4 bases and J 1 base, leaving 11 bases between the germline ends. CDR3 region: CASSWKDTSYNEQFF. DNA for the CDR3: TGTGCCAGCAGTTGGAAGGACACATCCTACAATGAGCAGTTCTTC.

Comment on this clonotype: Since a much larger clone is just one base distant, this may be a read error. This chain uses TRBV6-4 with TRBJ1-2, with D unclear. The CDR3 extends over 12 amino acids. CDR1 is MRHNA, CDR2 SNTAGT, per germline. For the CDR3, the DNA is TGTGCCAGCAGTGACTCGGGTAATGGCTTCACCTTC. Translating it yields CASSDSGNGFTF.

This clonotype was picked up a small number of times. This chain links TRBV15 with TRBJ2-5, with D possibly being TRBD2 (7 bases). The ends were cut back, 2 bases at V and 5 bases at J, with 9 bases in the middle. CDR3 size: 13 residues. Germline CDR1 LNHNV, CDR2 YYDKDF (reference sequence). CDR3 DNA sequence: TGTGCCACCAGCAGAAGGGGGGGGGAGACCCAGTACTTC. Residues: CATSRRGGETQYF.

At least ten counts were recorded for this clonotype. V and J are TRBV12-3 or TRBV12-4 and TRBJ2-1; TRBD2 matches 15 bases. This CDR3 spans 18 amino acids. The junction had 12 bases not matched to a gene; V was cut back by 5 bases and J by 7 bases. The chain's CDR3 is CASSVRPGLAGGPNEQFF. CDR3 nucleotides: TGTGCCAGCAGTGTCCGACCCGGACTAGCGGGGGGGCCTAATGAGCAGTTCTTC.

This clonotype was recorded a few times. The rearrangement uses TRBV25-1 and TRBJ1-2, with 9 bases identical to TRBD1. From germline, CDR1 is MGHDK and CDR2 SYGVNS. The CDR3 runs 15 residues. With V trimmed by 8 bases and J by 7 bases, 14 bases remained unmatched. CDR3 in DNA: TGTGCCAGCTCCACCCTTAGCGGACAGGGGCTTGGCTACACCTTC. Amino acids: CASSTLSGQGLGYTF.